The TCR beta chain under discussion was sequenced for a study of response to subunit inactivated influenza vaccine. MiXCR, run by TCRdb on the RT-PCR reads, gives a single entry per CDR3 protein. The sample lists more than 450,000 distinct CDR3 sequences, approximately 10% occurring once. This CDR3 spans 13 amino acids. V was trimmed by 5 bases and J by 0 bases, leaving 8 bases between them. The V gene's germline CDR1 is MDHEN and CDR2 SYDVKM. This clonotype was counted many times. The sample also formed part of further work on T cells expressing NK-cell markers. That source notes: cDNA encoding TCR beta was synthesized via 5'RACE template switching incorporating UMIs.

The sequencing used PBMCs from blood, collected on the day of vaccination. The J gene is TRBJ2-7, the V gene TRBV28; unclear D gene. The sequence came from a man aged 50 or older who received an inactivated influenza vaccine. CDR3 sequence: CASSITPSYEQYF. The CDR3 DNA reads TGTGCCAGCAGTATAACTCCCTCCTACGAGCAGTACTTC.